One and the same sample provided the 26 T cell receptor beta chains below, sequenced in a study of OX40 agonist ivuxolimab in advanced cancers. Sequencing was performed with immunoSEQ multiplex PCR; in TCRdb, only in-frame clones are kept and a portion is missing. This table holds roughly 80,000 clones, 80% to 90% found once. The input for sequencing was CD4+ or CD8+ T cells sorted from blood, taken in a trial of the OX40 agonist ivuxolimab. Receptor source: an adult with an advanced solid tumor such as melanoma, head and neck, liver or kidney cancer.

The CDR3 sequence: CASSRDVPGLASYNEQFF. CDR3 bases: TGTGCCAGCAGCCGGGACGTGCCGGGACTAGCTTCCTACAATGAGCAGTTCTTC. The chain has TRBV7-6 and TRBJ2-1; 9 nucleotides align to TRBD2. Germline V lookup: CDR1 SGHVS, CDR2 FNYEAQ. The CDR3 runs to 18 residues. Trimming removed 5 bases from V and 1 base from J; junction bases left unmatched: 12.

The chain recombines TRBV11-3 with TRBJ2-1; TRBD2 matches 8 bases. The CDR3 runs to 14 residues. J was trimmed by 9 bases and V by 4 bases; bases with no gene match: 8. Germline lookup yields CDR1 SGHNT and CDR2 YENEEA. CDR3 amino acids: CASSYGREEREQFF. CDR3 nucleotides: TGTGCCAGCAGCTATGGGCGGGAGGAGCGTGAGCAGTTCTTC.

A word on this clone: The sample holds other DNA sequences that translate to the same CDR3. Here the CDR3 DNA reads TGTGCCAGCAGCTACAGCACAGTCACCGGGGAGCTGTTTTTT. Translated: CASSYSTVTGELFF. J is TRBJ2-2 and V is TRBV6-5; D gene unclear. The V and J ends lost 6 bases and 4 bases respectively, with 12 bases between them. The CDR3 has 14 residues. Looked up from germline, CDR1 is MNHEY and CDR2 is SVGAGI.

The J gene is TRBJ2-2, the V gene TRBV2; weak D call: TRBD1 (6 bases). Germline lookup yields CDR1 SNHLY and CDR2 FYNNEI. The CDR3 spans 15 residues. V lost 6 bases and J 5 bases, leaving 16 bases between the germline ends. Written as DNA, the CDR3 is TGTGCCAGCAGGGCCTCAGGGGCAAGAACCGGGGAGCTGTTTTTT. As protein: CASRASGARTGELFF.

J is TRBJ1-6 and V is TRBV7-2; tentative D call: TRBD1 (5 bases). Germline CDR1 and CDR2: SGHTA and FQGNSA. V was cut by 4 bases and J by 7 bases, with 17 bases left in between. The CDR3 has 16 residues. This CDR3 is CASSSRMRQPNSPLHF. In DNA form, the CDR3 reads TGTGCCAGCAGCTCGAGAATGAGACAGCCAAATTCACCCCTCCACTTT.

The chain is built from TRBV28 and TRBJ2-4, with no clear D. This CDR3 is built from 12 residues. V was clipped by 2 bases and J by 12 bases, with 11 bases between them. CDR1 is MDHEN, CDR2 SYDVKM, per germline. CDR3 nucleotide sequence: TGTGCCAGCAGTTTAAGGACCAACCATCAGTACTTC. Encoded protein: CASSLRTNHQYF.

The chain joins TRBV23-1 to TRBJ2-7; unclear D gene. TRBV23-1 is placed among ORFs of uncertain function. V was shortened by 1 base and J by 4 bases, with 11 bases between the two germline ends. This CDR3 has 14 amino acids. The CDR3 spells CASSQCARNYEQYF. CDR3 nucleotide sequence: TGCGCCAGCAGTCAATGTGCCAGGAATTACGAGCAGTACTTC.

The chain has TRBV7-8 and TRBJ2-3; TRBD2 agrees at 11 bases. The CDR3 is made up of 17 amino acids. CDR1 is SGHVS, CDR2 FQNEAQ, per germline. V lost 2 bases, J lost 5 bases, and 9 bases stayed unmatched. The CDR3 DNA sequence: TGTGCCAGCAGCTTAATGACTAGCGGGGCAATGGGAGATACGCAGTATTTT. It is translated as CASSLMTSGAMGDTQYF.

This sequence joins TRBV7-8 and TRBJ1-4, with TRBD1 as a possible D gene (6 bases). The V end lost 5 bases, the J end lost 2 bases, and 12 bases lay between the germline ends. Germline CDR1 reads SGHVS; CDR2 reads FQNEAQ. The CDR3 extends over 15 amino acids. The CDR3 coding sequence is TGTGCCAGCAGCCCCGACAGGTCGACTAATGAAAAACTGTTTTTT. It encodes CASSPDRSTNEKLFF.

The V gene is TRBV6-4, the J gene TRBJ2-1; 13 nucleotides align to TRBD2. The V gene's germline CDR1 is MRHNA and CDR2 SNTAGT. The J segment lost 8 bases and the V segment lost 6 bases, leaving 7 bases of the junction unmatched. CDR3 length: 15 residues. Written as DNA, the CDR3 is TGTGCCAGCAGCCGCGGGACTAGCGGGACGGATGAGCAGTTCTTC. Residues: CASSRGTSGTDEQFF.

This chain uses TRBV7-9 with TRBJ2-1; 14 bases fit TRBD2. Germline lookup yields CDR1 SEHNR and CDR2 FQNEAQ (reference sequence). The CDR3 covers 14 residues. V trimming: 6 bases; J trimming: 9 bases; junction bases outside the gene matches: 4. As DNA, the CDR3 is TGTGCCAGCAGTAGAGGACTAGCGGGAGGTGAGCAGTTCTTC. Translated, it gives CASSRGLAGGEQFF.

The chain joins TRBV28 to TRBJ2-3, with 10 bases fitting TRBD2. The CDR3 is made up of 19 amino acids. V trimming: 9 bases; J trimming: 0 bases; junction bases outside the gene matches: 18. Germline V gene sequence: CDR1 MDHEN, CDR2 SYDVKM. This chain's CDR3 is CASESILAGDDLSTDTQYF. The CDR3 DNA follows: TGTGCCAGTGAATCGATTCTAGCGGGGGACGATCTAAGCACAGATACGCAGTATTTT.

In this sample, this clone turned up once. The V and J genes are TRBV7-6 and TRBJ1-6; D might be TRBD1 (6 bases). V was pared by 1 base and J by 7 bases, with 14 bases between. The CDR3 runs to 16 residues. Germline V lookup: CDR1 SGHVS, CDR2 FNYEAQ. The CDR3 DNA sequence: TGTGCCAGCAGCTTAGGGACCCCGGGGGCCAATTCACCCCTCCACTTT. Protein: CASSLGTPGANSPLHF.

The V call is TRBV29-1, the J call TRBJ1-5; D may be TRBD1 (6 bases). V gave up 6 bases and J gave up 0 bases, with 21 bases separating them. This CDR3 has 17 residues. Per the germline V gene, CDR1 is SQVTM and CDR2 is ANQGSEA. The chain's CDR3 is CSVRPGGRRYSNQPQHF. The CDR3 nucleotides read TGCAGCGTCCGGCCCGGGGGCCGTCGATATAGCAATCAGCCCCAGCATTTT.

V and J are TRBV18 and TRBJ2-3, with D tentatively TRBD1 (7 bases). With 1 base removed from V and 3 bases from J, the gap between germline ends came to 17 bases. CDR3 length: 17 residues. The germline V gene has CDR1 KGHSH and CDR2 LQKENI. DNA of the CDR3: TGTGCCAGCTCACCACGGAGGGGGCGGATCTCTACAGATACGCAGTATTTT. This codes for CASSPRRGRISTDTQYF.

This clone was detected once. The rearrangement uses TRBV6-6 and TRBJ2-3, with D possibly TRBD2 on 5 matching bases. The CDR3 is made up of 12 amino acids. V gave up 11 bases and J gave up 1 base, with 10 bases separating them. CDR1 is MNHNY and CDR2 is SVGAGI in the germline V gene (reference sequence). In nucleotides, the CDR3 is TGTGCCGGAGGAAGCGGCACAGATACGCAGTATTTT. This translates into CAGGSGTDTQYF.

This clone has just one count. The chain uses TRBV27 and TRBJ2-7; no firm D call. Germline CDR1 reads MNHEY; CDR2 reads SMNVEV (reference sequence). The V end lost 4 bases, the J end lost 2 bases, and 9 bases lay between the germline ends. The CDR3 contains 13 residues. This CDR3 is CASSSAGPYEQYF. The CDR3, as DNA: TGTGCCAGCAGTTCCGCTGGCCCCTACGAGCAGTACTTC.

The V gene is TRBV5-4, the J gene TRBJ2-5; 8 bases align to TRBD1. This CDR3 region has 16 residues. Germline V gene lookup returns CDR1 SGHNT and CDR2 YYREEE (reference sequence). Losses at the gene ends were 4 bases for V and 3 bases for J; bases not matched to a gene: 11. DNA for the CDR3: TGTGCCAGCAGCCCTAGGACAGGGACGAGAGAAGAGACCCAGTACTTC. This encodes CASSPRTGTREETQYF.

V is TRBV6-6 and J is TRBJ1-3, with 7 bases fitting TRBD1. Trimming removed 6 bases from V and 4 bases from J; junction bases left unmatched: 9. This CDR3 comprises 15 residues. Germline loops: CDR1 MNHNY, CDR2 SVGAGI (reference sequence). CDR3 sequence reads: CASRPQGDIGNTIYF. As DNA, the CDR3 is TGTGCCAGCAGACCTCAGGGGGACATAGGAAACACCATATATTTT.

The CDR3 DNA reads as TGTGCCAGCAGACCTGACGGGAGGCCGCGAGACACTGAAGCTTTCTTT. It encodes CASRPDGRPRDTEAFF. J is TRBJ1-1 and V is TRBV7-9; D is unresolved. V lost 6 bases and J lost 3, with 20 bases in between. The CDR3 is 16 amino acids. CDR1 SEHNR and CDR2 FQNEAQ come from the germline V gene (reference sequence).

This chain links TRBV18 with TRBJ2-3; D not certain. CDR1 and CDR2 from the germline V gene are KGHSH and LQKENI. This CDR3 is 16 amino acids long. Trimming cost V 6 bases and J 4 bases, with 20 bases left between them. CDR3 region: CASSPTDPRASDTQYF. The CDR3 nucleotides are TGTGCCAGCTCTCCGACGGACCCTCGGGCCTCAGATACGCAGTATTTT.

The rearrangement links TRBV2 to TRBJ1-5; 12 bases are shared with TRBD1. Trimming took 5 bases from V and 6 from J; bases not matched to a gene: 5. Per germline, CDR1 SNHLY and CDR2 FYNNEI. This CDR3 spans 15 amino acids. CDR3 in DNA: TGTGCCAGCAGTCGCGTGGGACAGGGGGCTCAGCCCCAGCATTTT. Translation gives CASSRVGQGAQPQHF. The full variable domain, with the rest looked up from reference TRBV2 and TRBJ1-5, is EPEVTQTPSHQVTQMGQEVILRCVPISNHLYFYWYRQILGQKVEFLVSFYNNEISEKSEIFDDQFSVERPDGSNFTLKIRSTKLEDSAMYFCASSRVGQGAQPQHFGDGTRLSIL.

DNA for the CDR3: TGTGCCAGCAGCTTTGGACCCGAGCAGTACTTC. Translating gives CASSFGPEQYF. V is TRBV7-9 and J is TRBJ2-7; D remains unclear. The CDR3 totals 11 residues. Trimming shortened V by 3 bases and J by 6 bases, and 6 bases separated the two germline ends. Germline CDR1 is SEHNR and CDR2 is FQNEAQ (reference sequence).

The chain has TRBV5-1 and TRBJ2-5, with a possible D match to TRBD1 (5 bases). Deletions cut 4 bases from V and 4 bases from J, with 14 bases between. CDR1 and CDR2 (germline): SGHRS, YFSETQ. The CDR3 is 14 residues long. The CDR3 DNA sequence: TGCGCCAGCAGCCTTCGGCCCCAGGGAGAGACCCAGTACTTC. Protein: CASSLRPQGETQYF.

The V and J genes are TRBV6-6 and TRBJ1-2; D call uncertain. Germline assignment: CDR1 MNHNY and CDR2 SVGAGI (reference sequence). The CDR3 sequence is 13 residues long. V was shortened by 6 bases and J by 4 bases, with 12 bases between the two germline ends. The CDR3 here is CASRLTGFYGYTF. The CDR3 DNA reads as TGTGCCAGCAGGCTGACGGGATTCTATGGCTACACCTTC.

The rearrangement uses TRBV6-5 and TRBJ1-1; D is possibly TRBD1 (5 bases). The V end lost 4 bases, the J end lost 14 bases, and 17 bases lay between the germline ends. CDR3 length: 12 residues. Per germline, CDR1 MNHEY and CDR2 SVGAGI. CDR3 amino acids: CASSWGGSSGFF. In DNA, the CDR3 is TGTGCCAGCAGTTGGGGCGGATCTAGTGGCTTCTTT.